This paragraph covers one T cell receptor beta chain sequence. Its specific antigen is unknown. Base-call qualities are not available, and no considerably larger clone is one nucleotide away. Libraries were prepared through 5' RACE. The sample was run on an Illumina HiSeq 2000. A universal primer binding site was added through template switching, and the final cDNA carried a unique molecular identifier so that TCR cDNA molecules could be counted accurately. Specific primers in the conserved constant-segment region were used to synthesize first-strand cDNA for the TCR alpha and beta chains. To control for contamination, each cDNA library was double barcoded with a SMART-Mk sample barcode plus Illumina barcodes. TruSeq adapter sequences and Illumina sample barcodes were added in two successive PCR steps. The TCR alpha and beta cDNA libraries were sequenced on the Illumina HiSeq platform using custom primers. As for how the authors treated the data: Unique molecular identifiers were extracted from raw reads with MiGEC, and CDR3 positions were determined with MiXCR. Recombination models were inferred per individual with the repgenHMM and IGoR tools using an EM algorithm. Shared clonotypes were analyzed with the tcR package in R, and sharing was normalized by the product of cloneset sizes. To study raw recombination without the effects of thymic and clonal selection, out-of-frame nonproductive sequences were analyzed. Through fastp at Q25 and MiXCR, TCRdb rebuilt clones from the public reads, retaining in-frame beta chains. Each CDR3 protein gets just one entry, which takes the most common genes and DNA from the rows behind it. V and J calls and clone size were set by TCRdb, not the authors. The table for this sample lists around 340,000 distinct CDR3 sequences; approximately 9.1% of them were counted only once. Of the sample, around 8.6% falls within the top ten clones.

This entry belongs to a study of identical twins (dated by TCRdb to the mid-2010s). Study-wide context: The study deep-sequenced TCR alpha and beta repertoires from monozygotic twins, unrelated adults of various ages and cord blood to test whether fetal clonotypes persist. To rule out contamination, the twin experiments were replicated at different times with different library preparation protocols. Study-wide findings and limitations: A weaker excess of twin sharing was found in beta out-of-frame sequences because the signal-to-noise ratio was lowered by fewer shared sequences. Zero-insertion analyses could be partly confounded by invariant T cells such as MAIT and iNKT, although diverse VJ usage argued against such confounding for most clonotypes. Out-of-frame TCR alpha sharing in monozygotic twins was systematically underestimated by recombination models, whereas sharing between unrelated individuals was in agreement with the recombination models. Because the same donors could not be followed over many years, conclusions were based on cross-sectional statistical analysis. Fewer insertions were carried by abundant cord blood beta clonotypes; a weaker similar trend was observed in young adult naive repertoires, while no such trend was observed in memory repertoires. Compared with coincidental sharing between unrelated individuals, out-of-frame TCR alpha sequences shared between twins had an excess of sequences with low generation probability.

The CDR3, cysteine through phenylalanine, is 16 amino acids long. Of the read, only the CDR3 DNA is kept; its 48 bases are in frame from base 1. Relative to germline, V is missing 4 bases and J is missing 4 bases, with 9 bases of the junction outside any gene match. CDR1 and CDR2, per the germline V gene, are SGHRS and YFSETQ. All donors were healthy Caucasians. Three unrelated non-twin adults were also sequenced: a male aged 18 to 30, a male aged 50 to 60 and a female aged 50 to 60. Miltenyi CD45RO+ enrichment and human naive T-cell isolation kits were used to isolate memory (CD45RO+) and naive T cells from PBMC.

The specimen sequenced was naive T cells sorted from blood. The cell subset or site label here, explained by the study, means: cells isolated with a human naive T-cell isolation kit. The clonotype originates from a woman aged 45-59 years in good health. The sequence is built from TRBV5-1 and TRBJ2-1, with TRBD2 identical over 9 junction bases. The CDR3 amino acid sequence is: CASSKGLANQYNEQFF. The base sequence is TGCGCCAGCAGCAAGGGACTAGCTAATCAGTACAATGAGCAGTTCTTC.